Each of the 18 T cell receptor beta chains below was sequenced from the same sample in a study of blood T cells in healthy people across ages. A second PCR, run for roughly 7 to 11 cycles, used a sample-barcoded 5' primer plus a J-beta primer mix. TCRdb recomputed calls from the 5' RACE reads with MiXCR, one row per CDR3 protein. The repertoire holds some 1.7 million distinct CDR3 sequences, with 28% as singletons. Sequencing was carried out using blood. These TCRs come from a woman in her twenties or thirties in good health.

This clonotype was observed once. This may be a read error: a much more frequent sequence differs by one nucleotide. Written as DNA, the CDR3 is TGTGCCAGCAGTTTAAACTCTGGGCTCCGAATGGCCAAAAACATTCAGTACTTC. Translated, it gives CASSLNSGLRMAKNIQYF. V gene TRBV27 combines with J gene TRBJ2-4, with D uncertain. The length of the CDR3 is 18 residues. Germline V CDR1 and CDR2: MNHEY, SMNVEV (reference sequence). Trimming took 2 bases from V and 1 from J, leaving 18 bases between them.

The chain carries TRBV30 and TRBJ1-6; 7 nucleotides line up with TRBD1. The CDR3 is 13 residues long. The germline gives CDR1 GTSNPN, CDR2 SVGIG (reference sequence). With V trimmed by 5 bases and J by 8 bases, 6 bases remained unmatched. The CDR3 loop is CAWGTGDHSPLHF. CDR3 nucleotides: TGTGCCTGGGGCACAGGGGATCATTCACCCCTCCACTTT.

This chain links TRBV5-6 with TRBJ2-2; 11 positions match TRBD2. CDR3 length: 16 amino acids. The V and J ends lost 4 bases and 5 bases, in that order; junction bases with no gene match: 7. Germline V gene sequence: CDR1 SGHDT, CDR2 YYEEEE. The CDR3: CASSPGLAEWTGELFF. CDR3 bases: TGTGCCAGCAGCCCGGGACTAGCGGAGTGGACCGGGGAGCTGTTTTTT.

This clonotype turned up a few times. V gene TRBV29-1 combines with J gene TRBJ1-4, with D tentatively TRBD1 (6 bases). Between the trimmed V and J ends, which lost 6 bases and 0 bases, there was a span of 11 bases. The CDR3 covers 14 residues. Germline V gene sequence: CDR1 SQVTM, CDR2 ANQGSEA. CDR3 loop: CSVPDSPTNEKLFF. The CDR3 nucleotides read TGCAGCGTGCCGGACAGTCCAACTAATGAAAAACTGTTTTTT.

This clonotype was seen a few times. This sequence joins TRBV12-3 or TRBV12-4 and TRBJ2-7; D unclear. The CDR3 loop spans 12 amino acids. Between the trimmed V and J ends, which lost 0 bases and 6 bases, there was a span of 6 bases. The CDR3 DNA sequence: TGTGCCAGCAGTTTAGCGGAACCCGAGCAGTACTTC. Translated: CASSLAEPEQYF.

There are a few counts of this clonotype. The chain combines TRBV5-1 with TRBJ2-2; no firm D call. The germline V gene has CDR1 SGHRS and CDR2 YFSETQ. Trimming removed 4 bases from V and 3 bases from J, with 10 bases in between. The CDR3 spans 14 residues. CDR3 protein: CASSPGRYTGELFF. In DNA, the CDR3 is TGCGCCAGCAGCCCAGGACGGTACACCGGGGAGCTGTTTTTT.

At least ten counts were recorded for this clonotype. The V call is TRBV5-1, the J call TRBJ1-2, with 7 nucleotides matching TRBD1. The CDR3 sequence is 16 residues long. The ends lost 1 base at V and 4 bases at J; junction bases unmatched: 10. Germline V CDR1 and CDR2: SGHRS, YFSETQ. Here the CDR3 reads CASSLSGQGQVYGYTF. The CDR3 DNA is TGCGCCAGCAGCTTGTCGGGCCAAGGACAGGTCTATGGCTACACCTTC. The full variable domain, completed using reference TRBV5-1 and TRBJ1-2, is KAGVTQTPRYLIKTRGQQVTLSCSPISGHRSVSWYQQTPGQGLQFLFEYFSETQRNKGNFPGRFSGRQFSNSRSEMNVSTLELGDSALYLCASSLSGQGQVYGYTFGSGTRLTVV.

The CDR3 nucleotides read TGTGCCAGCAGCTTAATTGGCGGGGGGGCGAGCACAGATACGCAGTATTTT. Translation gives CASSLIGGGASTDTQYF. The J gene is TRBJ2-3, the V gene TRBV7-2; 9 bases are a match to TRBD2. V shed 2 bases, J shed 0 bases, and the junction held 6 bases outside the gene matches. The CDR3 spans 17 residues. From germline, CDR1 is SGHTA and CDR2 FQGNSA.

The chain carries TRBV6-2 or TRBV6-3 and TRBJ2-1; 8 bases map to TRBD2. Looked up from germline, CDR1 is MNHEY and CDR2 is SVGEGT. With V trimmed by 4 bases and J by 10 bases, 9 bases remained unmatched. The CDR3 spans 14 residues. The CDR3 coding sequence is TGTGCCAGCAGTTCCGCGGGGGGTGGACGGGAGCAGTTCTTC. Translating gives CASSSAGGGREQFF.

CDR3 coding DNA: TGCGCCAGCCTTCCAGCGGGAGTAGACATTCAGTACTTC. It specifies CASLPAGVDIQYF. The V gene is TRBV10-2, the J gene TRBJ2-4; 8 bases match TRBD2. This CDR3 region has 13 residues. CDR1 and CDR2 (germline): WSHSY, SAAADI. Trimming took 8 bases from V and 8 from J; bases not matched to a gene: 8.

About this clonotype itself: A much larger clone lies one base from this, so it may be a read error. V and J are TRBV28 and TRBJ2-7, with D possibly called TRBD1 or TRBD2 (5 bases each). The better agreement between TRBJ2-5 and the DNA end casts doubt on the J call. The CDR3 is made up of 15 amino acids. Germline values: CDR1 MDHEN, CDR2 SYDVKM. The CDR3 DNA sequence: TGTGCCAGCAGTTTACTTGGCAGACATGGGGGGACCCAGTACTTC. Its protein is CASSLLGRHGGTQYF.

This clonotype has just a few counts. The genes are TRBV11-2 and TRBJ2-5; the D is unclear. CDR1 SGHAT and CDR2 FQNNGV come from the germline V gene. V was shortened by 0 bases and J by 3 bases, with 8 bases between the two germline ends. The CDR3 totals 14 residues. CDR3 DNA: TGTGCCAGCAGCTTAGATAGGACCGAAGAGACCCAGTACTTC. As protein: CASSLDRTEETQYF.

The rearrangement uses TRBV7-2 and TRBJ2-1; D tentatively reads TRBD1 or TRBD2 (5 bases each). V lost 3 bases to trimming and J lost 3 bases, with 15 bases between them. Per the germline V gene, CDR1 is SGHTA and CDR2 is FQGNSA. There are 16 residues in the CDR3. The CDR3 protein is CASSLVPGTVYNEQFF. DNA for the CDR3: TGTGCCAGCAGCTTGGTTCCCGGGACCGTCTACAATGAGCAGTTCTTC.

This clonotype has at least ten counts. The chain links TRBV20-1 to TRBJ2-3, with 10 positions matching TRBD1. This CDR3 contains 14 residues. Germline values: CDR1 DFQATT, CDR2 SNEGSKA (reference sequence). The V gene end was trimmed by 6 bases and the J gene end by 1 base; junction bases not matched to a gene: 4. CDR3 in DNA: TGCAGTGCAAGCGGACAGGGGGGCACAGATACGCAGTATTTT. Protein sequence: CSASGQGGTDTQYF.

The CDR3 reads CASSYSATQVADTQYF. The CDR3, as DNA: TGTGCCAGCAGTTACTCCGCCACCCAGGTCGCAGATACGCAGTATTTT. The rearrangement joins TRBV6-5 to TRBJ2-3; the D is unclear. Trimming pared 0 bases from V and 4 bases from J, leaving 14 bases between. Germline CDR1 reads MNHEY; CDR2 reads SVGAGI. This CDR3 has 16 residues.

The table lists this clonotype with many counts. The rearrangement links TRBV3-1 to TRBJ2-3; TRBD2 aligns across 7 bases. V trimming: 5 bases; J trimming: 1 base; junction bases outside the gene matches: 6. This CDR3 has 15 residues. Germline lookup yields CDR1 LGHDT and CDR2 YNNKEL (reference sequence). Here the CDR3 reads CASSAAGYRTDTQYF. The CDR3, as DNA: TGTGCCAGCAGCGCAGCGGGGTACCGCACAGATACGCAGTATTTT.

This clonotype was observed a handful of times. The genes are TRBV6-5 and TRBJ1-2, with a possible D match to TRBD1 (5 bases). Trimming stripped 7 bases from V and 0 bases from J, with 15 bases between. The CDR3 covers 15 residues. Germline lookup yields CDR1 MNHEY and CDR2 SVGAGI. The CDR3 DNA follows: TGTGCCAGCACCCCTAAGCAGGGAACTAACTATGGCTACACCTTC. Its protein product is CASTPKQGTNYGYTF.

This clonotype was seen repeatedly, ten times or more. The gene calls are TRBV12-3 or TRBV12-4 and TRBJ1-4, with D perhaps matching TRBD1 (5 bases). The CDR3 extends over 13 amino acids. Trimming cost V 3 bases and J 8 bases, with 10 bases left between them. The CDR3 DNA reads as TGTGCCAGCAGTTTCCAGGGAGGGGAAAAACTGTTTTTT. Its protein is CASSFQGGEKLFF.